This paragraph reports one T cell receptor beta chain. Antigen unknown. The data originate from a study of graft-versus-host responses after intestinal transplantation. Whole-study results and caveats: Declines in HvG clones occurring early post-transplant were associated with peak circulating GvH clone levels.

Method: immunoSEQ multiplex PCR; TCRdb's copy keeps in-frame clones and lacks some. The sample consists of roughly 100,000 clones, 80% to 95% of them appearing once. Germline loops: CDR1 SGHVS, CDR2 FQNEAQ. The V end was cut by 5 bases, the J end by 0 bases, with 13 bases between. The CDR3 loop spans 15 amino acids. Sequences were derived from unstimulated CD8+ T cells sorted from spleen or lymph node cells, sampled before intestinal transplant. The sequence was obtained from a human donor who received an intestinal transplant. The chain joins TRBV7-8 to TRBJ1-1; possible D gene TRBD1, 5 bases. The CDR3 reads CASSSAGTLNTEAFF. Here the CDR3 DNA reads TGTGCCAGCAGCAGCGCCGGGACCCTGAACACTGAAGCTTTCTTT.